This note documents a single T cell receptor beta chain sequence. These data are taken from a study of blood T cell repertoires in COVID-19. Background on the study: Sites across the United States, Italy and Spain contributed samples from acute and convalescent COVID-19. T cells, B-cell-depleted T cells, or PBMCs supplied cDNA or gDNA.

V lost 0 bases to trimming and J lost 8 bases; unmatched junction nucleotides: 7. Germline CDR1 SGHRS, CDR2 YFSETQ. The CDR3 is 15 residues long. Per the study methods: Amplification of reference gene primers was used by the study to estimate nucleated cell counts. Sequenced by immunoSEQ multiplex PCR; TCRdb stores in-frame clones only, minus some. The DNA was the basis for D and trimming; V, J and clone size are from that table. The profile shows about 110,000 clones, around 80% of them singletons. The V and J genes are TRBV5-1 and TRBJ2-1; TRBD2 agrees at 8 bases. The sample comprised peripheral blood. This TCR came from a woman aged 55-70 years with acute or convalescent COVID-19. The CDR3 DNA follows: TGCGCCAGCAGCTTGGTTGCGGGGGGATTAGATGAGCAGTTCTTC. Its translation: CASSLVAGGLDEQFF.